One sample yielded the 9 T cell receptor beta chains listed below, sequenced in a study of shared clonotypes between healthy human individuals. CD45RO-negative cells were positively selected for CCR7, leaving out terminally differentiated effector memory CD45RA+ cells. Profiling relied on immunoSEQ multiplex PCR, and the TCRdb table lists in-frame clones only, not all of them. Found here are hundreds of thousands of clones, 85% to 95% of them singletons; the top ten hold around 0.11%. The sequenced material came from naive CD8+ T cells sorted from blood. These TCRs come from a woman aged 25 to 39 in good health.

J is TRBJ2-7 and V is TRBV4-2; 10 bases are a match to TRBD2. This CDR3 comprises 16 residues. Per germline, CDR1 LGHNA and CDR2 YNFKEQ. Unmatched junction bases numbered 6, after V lost 3 bases and J lost 1 base. CDR3 in amino acids: CASSQETSGRSYEQYF. The CDR3 nucleotides read TGTGCCAGCAGCCAGGAGACTAGCGGGCGGTCCTACGAGCAGTACTTC.

The chain employs TRBV27 and TRBJ2-7, with 10 bases identical to TRBD2. The CDR3 length is 14 residues. Germline CDR1 and CDR2: MNHEY and SMNVEV (reference sequence). Unmatched junction bases numbered 7, after V lost 4 bases and J lost 7 bases. The CDR3 bases are TGTGCCAGCAGTTACCAACTAGCGGGAACGGAGCAGTACTTC. This translates into CASSYQLAGTEQYF.

The gene calls are TRBV28 and TRBJ2-7; the D gene is possibly TRBD2 (5 bases). The germline V and J ends were trimmed by 5 bases and 0 bases, with 14 bases remaining between them. Germline loops: CDR1 MDHEN, CDR2 SYDVKM. This CDR3 has 15 amino acids. CDR3 residues: CASSIARRGSYEQYF. The CDR3 coding sequence is TGTGCCAGCAGTATAGCGCGGAGAGGCTCCTACGAGCAGTACTTC.

V and J are TRBV9 and TRBJ2-5; 9 nucleotides align to TRBD1. V trimming: 3 bases; J trimming: 7 bases; junction bases outside the gene matches: 10. The germline V gene has CDR1 SGDLS and CDR2 YYNGEE. CDR3 length: 15 residues. The chain's CDR3 is CASSAFSGQGWTQYF. Here the CDR3 DNA reads TGTGCCAGCAGCGCCTTCTCGGGACAGGGATGGACCCAGTACTTC.

The chain uses TRBV10-3 and TRBJ2-7; perhaps TRBD2 as D (5 bases). Trimming took 0 bases from V and 1 from J, leaving 7 bases between them. Per the germline V gene, CDR1 is ENHRY and CDR2 is SYGVKD. The CDR3 sequence is 14 residues long. The CDR3: CAISESRGSYEQYF. CDR3 DNA: TGTGCCATCAGTGAGTCCCGGGGATCCTACGAGCAGTACTTC.

The rearrangement uses TRBV9 and TRBJ2-5; TRBD2 agrees at 11 bases. The DNA end is more similar to TRBJ2-7, so the J call may be wrong. Germline V CDR1 and CDR2: SGDLS, YYNGEE. The CDR3 totals 15 residues. CDR3 amino acids: CASSPGLAGSYEQYF. The CDR3 nucleotides read TGTGCCAGCAGCCCCGGACTAGCGGGCTCCTACGAGCAGTACTTC.

V and J are TRBV2 and TRBJ1-6; D not certain. V was trimmed by 10 bases and J by 8 bases, leaving 12 bases between them. This CDR3 has 12 amino acids. Germline V gene lookup returns CDR1 SNHLY and CDR2 FYNNEI. Here the CDR3 reads CAILTQDSPLHF. The CDR3 DNA reads as TGTGCCATCCTTACCCAGGATTCACCCCTCCACTTT.

V is TRBV7-9 and J is TRBJ2-7, with 9 bases identical to TRBD2. With 5 bases clipped from V and 0 bases from J, the junction kept 8 bases outside the gene matches. The CDR3 spans 16 residues. Germline values: CDR1 SEHNR, CDR2 FQNEAQ (reference sequence). CDR3 sequence reads: CASSTKTSGNSYEQYF. CDR3 coding DNA: TGTGCCAGCAGCACCAAGACTAGCGGAAACTCCTACGAGCAGTACTTC.

The CDR3 coding sequence is TGTGCCAGCAGCGTGGGAGGAGGGACTAAGGTTTACGAGCAGTACTTC. Translation: CASSVGGGTKVYEQYF. V gene TRBV9 combines with J gene TRBJ2-7; 7 nucleotides align to TRBD2. The CDR3 runs 16 residues. The V and J ends lost 2 bases and 4 bases, in that order; junction bases with no gene match: 12. Per the germline V gene, CDR1 is SGDLS and CDR2 is YYNGEE.